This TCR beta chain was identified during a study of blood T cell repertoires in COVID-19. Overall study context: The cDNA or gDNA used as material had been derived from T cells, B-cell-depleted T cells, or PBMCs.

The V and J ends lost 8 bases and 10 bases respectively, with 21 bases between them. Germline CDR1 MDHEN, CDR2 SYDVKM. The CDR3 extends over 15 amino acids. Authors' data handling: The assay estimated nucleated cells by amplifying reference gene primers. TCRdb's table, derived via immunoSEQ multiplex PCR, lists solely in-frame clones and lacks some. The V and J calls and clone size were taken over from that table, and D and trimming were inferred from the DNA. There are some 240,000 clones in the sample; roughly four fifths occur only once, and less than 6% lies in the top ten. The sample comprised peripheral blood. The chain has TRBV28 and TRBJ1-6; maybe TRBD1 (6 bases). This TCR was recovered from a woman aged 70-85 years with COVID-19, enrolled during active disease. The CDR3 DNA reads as TGTGCCAGCTTGACCGGGACAATGGGACCCTCACCCCTCCACTTT. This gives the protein CASLTGTMGPSPLHF.